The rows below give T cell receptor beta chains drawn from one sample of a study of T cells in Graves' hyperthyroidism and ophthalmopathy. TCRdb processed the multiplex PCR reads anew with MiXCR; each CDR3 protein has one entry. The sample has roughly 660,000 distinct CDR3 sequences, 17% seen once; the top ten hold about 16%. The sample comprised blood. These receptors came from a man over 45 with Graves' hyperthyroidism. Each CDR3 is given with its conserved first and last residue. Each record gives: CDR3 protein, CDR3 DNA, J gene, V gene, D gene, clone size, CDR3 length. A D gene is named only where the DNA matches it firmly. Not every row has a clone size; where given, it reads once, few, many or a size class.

CDR3: CASSIRGTRAGYGYTF; DNA: TGTGCCAGCAGCATACGCGGGACGAGGGCTGGCTATGGCTACACCTTC; J: TRBJ1-2; V: TRBV5-6; D: -; size: many; length: 16
CDR3: CASSPPGQGGVTEAFF; DNA: TGTGCCAGCTCACCACCGGGACAGGGGGGGGTCACTGAAGCTTTCTTT; J: TRBJ1-1; V: TRBV18; D: TRBD1; size: many; length: 16
CDR3: CASSTWDSPYEQYF; DNA: TGTGCCAGCAGCACCTGGGACAGCCCCTACGAGCAGTACTTC; J: TRBJ2-7; V: TRBV7-2; D: TRBD1; size: many; length: 14
CDR3: CAISAGTGLNEQFF; DNA: TGTGCCATCAGCGCCGGGACGGGGTTGAATGAGCAGTTCTTC; J: TRBJ2-1; V: TRBV10-3; D: -; size: many; length: 14
CDR3: CSARDPLAGELFF; DNA: TGCAGTGCTAGAGATCCCCTGGCCGGGGAGCTGTTTTTT; J: TRBJ2-2; V: TRBV20-1; D: -; size: few; length: 13
CDR3: CAWSVLGRTNTEAFF; DNA: TGTGCCTGGAGTGTATTGGGCCGGACCAACACTGAAGCTTTCTTT; J: TRBJ1-1; V: TRBV30; D: -; size: many; length: 15
CDR3: CASSSRQGDGYTF; DNA: TGTGCCAGCTCATCCAGACAGGGTGACGGCTACACCTTC; J: TRBJ1-2; V: TRBV18; D: TRBD1; size: many; length: 13
CDR3: CASSFGGENTEAFF; DNA: TGTGCCAGCAGCTTCGGGGGCGAAAACACTGAAGCTTTCTTT; J: TRBJ1-1; V: TRBV7-9; D: -; size: -; length: 14
CDR3: CASSLEQQQYF; DNA: TGTGCCAGCAGCTTAGAACAGCAACAGTACTTC; J: TRBJ2-7; V: TRBV7-9; D: -; size: many; length: 11
CDR3: CASSLSGGEGYEQYF; DNA: TGTGCCAGCAGTTTATCAGGGGGCGAGGGCTACGAGCAGTACTTC; J: TRBJ2-7; V: TRBV27; D: TRBD1; size: few; length: 15